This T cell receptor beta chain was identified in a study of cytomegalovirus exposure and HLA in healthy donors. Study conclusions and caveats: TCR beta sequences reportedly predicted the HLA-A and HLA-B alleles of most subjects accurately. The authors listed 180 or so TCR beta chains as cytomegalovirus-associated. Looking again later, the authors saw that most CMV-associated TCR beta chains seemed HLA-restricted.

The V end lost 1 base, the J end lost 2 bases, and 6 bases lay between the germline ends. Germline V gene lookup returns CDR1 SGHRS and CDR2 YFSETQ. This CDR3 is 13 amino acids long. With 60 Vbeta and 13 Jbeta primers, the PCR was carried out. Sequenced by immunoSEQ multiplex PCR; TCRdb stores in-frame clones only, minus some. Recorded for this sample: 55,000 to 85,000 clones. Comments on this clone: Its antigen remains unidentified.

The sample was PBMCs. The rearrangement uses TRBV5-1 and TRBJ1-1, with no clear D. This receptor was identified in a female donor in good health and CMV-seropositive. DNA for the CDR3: TGCGCCAGCAGCTTGAACAGCAACACTGAAGCTTTCTTT. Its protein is CASSLNSNTEAFF.